The 5 T cell receptor beta chains below were found in one sample sequenced in a study of identifying expanded T cells in peripheral blood. The assay was immunoSEQ multiplex PCR, and TCRdb's table has in-frame clones only and misses some. This table holds about 90,000 clones, 85% found once. The sequenced material came from blood. Receptors were obtained from a person aged 18-70 years in good health.

This clone was seen more than once but under ten times. This chain uses TRBV10-3 with TRBJ2-2; D gene ambiguous. The CDR3 spans 13 residues. Trimming took off 3 bases at V and 3 bases at J, with 5 bases between the two ends. The germline CDR1 and CDR2 sequences are ENHRY and SYGVKD. The chain's CDR3 is CAISDRDTGELFF. The CDR3, as DNA: TGTGCCATCAGTGACCGTGACACCGGGGAGCTGTTTTTT.

The chain uses TRBV6-5 and TRBJ2-1, with D hard to call. V was cut by 2 bases and J by 5 bases, with 13 bases left in between. The CDR3 is 15 residues long. Germline V CDR1 and CDR2: MNHEY, SVGAGI. In nucleotides, the CDR3 is TGTGCCAGCAGTTACCACGCCGGACGGAACAATGAGCAGTTCTTC. Residues: CASSYHAGRNNEQFF.

The V and J genes are TRBV6-1 and TRBJ1-1, with a weak D call TRBD1 (6 bases). This CDR3 is built from 15 residues. Trimming shortened V by 1 base and J by 6 bases, and 15 bases separated the two germline ends. Germline lookup yields CDR1 MNHNS and CDR2 SASEGT. CDR3 loop: CASSEVQGKGAEAFF. CDR3 in DNA: TGTGCCAGCAGTGAAGTTCAGGGGAAGGGGGCTGAAGCTTTCTTT.

This sequence joins TRBV18 and TRBJ1-2, with 7 bases lining up with TRBD1. There are 15 residues in the CDR3. Germline V lookup: CDR1 KGHSH, CDR2 LQKENI. V dropped 3 bases and J dropped 1; count of bases not matched to a gene: 5. The CDR3 loop is CASSPPQGVNYGYTF. CDR3 sequence (DNA): TGTGCCAGCTCACCCCCCCAGGGGGTTAACTATGGCTACACCTTC.

This chain connects TRBV10-3 to TRBJ1-1, with 11 bases fitting TRBD1. There are 14 residues in the CDR3. From germline, CDR1 is ENHRY and CDR2 SYGVKD. V shed 6 bases and J 3 bases; nucleotides not matched to a gene: 3. CDR3 in DNA: TGTGCCATCAGGAAGGGACAGGGGGACACTGAAGCTTTCTTT. This translates into CAIRKGQGDTEAFF.